The present TCR beta chain was sequenced within a study of T cell clonality in common variable immunodeficiency (dated by TCRdb to the mid-2010s). Diagnosis of CVID followed standard criteria, namely serum IgG, IgA and/or IgM below the normal range together with specific antibody deficiency. There were 40 to 50 subjects in the CVID group (29 male and about 15 female), ranging in age from about 9 to 65 years, with a mean age of 40. Predominantly Caucasian heritage was noted among both the CVID patients and the healthy controls. At the time of study participation, every CVID subject had been on replacement immunoglobulin therapy for one year or longer. At blood collection, none of the CVID subjects was ill or on immunomodulatory or immunosuppressive medication. Heparinized peripheral whole blood samples of about 4.5 to 9 ml were collected from each donor. Genomic DNA from adults with common variable immune deficiency (CVID) and from healthy adult controls was the source for sequencing TCRbeta CDR3 repertoires. Diluted blood was density-centrifuged over Hypaque 1077 or Ficoll-Paque to isolate peripheral blood mononuclear cells. Genomic DNA was obtained from unsorted mononuclear cells through either Qiagen column purification or a centrifugation-based method.

This clone was seen only a few times. Its recognized antigen is unknown. Overall study results and their limits: It was noted by the authors that sequencing of the repertoires of T cell subpopulations would be needed to clarify the cause of the increased clonality in CVID. Compared with healthy controls, CVID subjects showed increased TCRbeta clonality (t-test p = 0.018), a feature most characteristic of about a third of subjects. Correlations between repertoire features and clinical complications were limited by patient heterogeneity within the CVID cohort. Fewer deletions and N-nucleotide insertions were reportedly observed in CVID TCRbeta sequences, and highly modified clones with 13 or more V deletions were reportedly absent from CVID TCRbeta sequences. Even though DNA input was equal, the average per sample came to about 81,820 unique sequences for controls compared with about 34,000 for CVID samples. CVID subjects shared fewer TCRbeta clones with each other than healthy controls did (p < 0.0001).

For sequencing, equivalent amounts of genomic DNA were input from CVID and control samples. For every sample, a 60 bp segment covering the rearranged TCRbeta CDR3 region was amplified and then sequenced. The immunoSEQ assay, a bias-corrected multiplex PCR with high-throughput sequencing, was employed for TCRbeta amplification. Regarding the original processing steps: Every unique nucleotide sequence was considered a clone and was annotated with V, D and J genes, copy number and frequency. Sequences were labeled productive if in frame, and non-productive if out of frame or containing stop codons. As previously described, clonality was computed from Shannon's entropy. Mean CDR3 Kyte-Doolittle hydropathy was derived from the predicted amino acid sequences of productive clones. The R hclust function was used to hierarchically cluster scaled V gene usage with Manhattan distance and complete linkage. Clone sharing by CDR3 amino acid sequence was assessed by resampling 12 repertoires per group over 100 rounds. The repertoires were screened for 70 published EBV-specific TCRbeta sequences and a few hundred published CMV-specific TCRbeta sequences. After a couple of CVID samples that produced fewer than 10,000 sequences were dropped from the analysis, some 40 CVID repertoires remained. TCRdb holds this immuneACCESS table with in-frame rearrangements only. Some clones are missing; in checked studies, unresolved V genes explain under half, and the rest has no known cause. V, J and clone size are those of that table, while D and trimming were read from the DNA. The sample comprises roughly 40,000 clones, and every one was counted more than once. The ten largest clones represent 6% of the sample.

This receptor was identified in a human donor with common variable immunodeficiency. Material for sequencing was peripheral blood mononuclear cells.

The CDR3 here reads CASSLEGYEQYF. The sequenced part of the CDR3 DNA is TGTGCCAGCAGCTTGGAAGGGTACGAG. The chain couples TRBV5-6 to TRBJ2-7; the D gene assignment is ambiguous. The CDR3 end lies 3 residues beyond the end of the read and is filled in from the germline J gene. CDR1 and CDR2 are read off the germline V gene as SGHDT and YYEEEE. V drops 0 bases and J drops 4 bases, leaving 5 bases in between. CDR3 length: 12 amino acids, cysteine to phenylalanine. Shown are 27 bases from within the CDR3, in frame from base 1.